This TCR beta chain emerged from a study of OX40 agonist ivuxolimab in advanced cancers. Overall study results and limits: In CD8+ T cells, expanded clones were on average more numerous than in CD4+. Low clonal expansion, among the lowest seen, marked partial responders at 0.1-3.0 mg/kg.

Sequencing was performed with immunoSEQ multiplex PCR; in TCRdb, only in-frame clones are kept and a portion is missing. The sample has about 50,000 clones, 75% to 85% seen once; the top ten hold more than 2%. With regard to this clone: Its specificity is not known.

Looked up from germline, CDR1 is LNHDA and CDR2 is SQIVND (reference sequence). V lost 0 bases and J 7 bases, leaving 12 bases between the germline ends. This CDR3 has 14 amino acids. The sequenced sample was CD4+ or CD8+ T cells sorted from blood, obtained in a trial of the OX40 agonist ivuxolimab. The V gene is TRBV19, the J gene TRBJ1-1, with D hard to call. This clonotype was sampled from an adult with an advanced solid tumor such as melanoma, head and neck, liver or kidney cancer. CDR3 nucleotide sequence: TGTGCCAGTAGTATAGATCGCAGGCGGGGTGAAGCTTTCTTT. Encoded protein: CASSIDRRRGEAFF. Combining the CDR3 with reference TRBV19 and TRBJ1-1 gives the whole variable domain DGGITQSPKYLFRKEGQNVTLSCEQNLNHDAMYWYRQDPGQGLRLIYYSQIVNDFQKGDIAEGYSVSREKKESFPLTVTSAQKNPTAFYLCASSIDRRRGEAFFGQGTRLTVV.